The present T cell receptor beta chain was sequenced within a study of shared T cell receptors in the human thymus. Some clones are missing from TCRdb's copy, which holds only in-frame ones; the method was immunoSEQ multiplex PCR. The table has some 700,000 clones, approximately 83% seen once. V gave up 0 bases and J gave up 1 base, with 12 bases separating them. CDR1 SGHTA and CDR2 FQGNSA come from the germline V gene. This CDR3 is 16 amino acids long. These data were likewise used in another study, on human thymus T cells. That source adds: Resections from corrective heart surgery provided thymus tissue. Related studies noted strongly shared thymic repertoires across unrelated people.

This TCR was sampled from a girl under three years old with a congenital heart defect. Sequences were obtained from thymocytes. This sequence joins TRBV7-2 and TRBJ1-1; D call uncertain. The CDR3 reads CASSLAERARNTEAFF. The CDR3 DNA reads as TGTGCCAGCAGCTTAGCGGAGAGGGCGAGGAACACTGAAGCTTTCTTT.